This T cell receptor (beta chain) was identified during a study of T cell responses to AZD1222 COVID-19 vaccine. This clone showed up just once. Data came from immunoSEQ multiplex PCR; TCRdb stores just in-frame clones and leaves some out. The sample records roughly 84,000 clones, around 85% being singletons. The receptor was isolated from an adult who received the AZD1222 COVID-19 vaccine. The sequencing used peripheral blood, collected 28 days after the second AZD1222 dose.

CDR3: CASSLSVVGGTGGCEQYF. CDR3 bases: TGTGCCAGCAGCTTGTCGGTAGTAGGGGGGACAGGGGGCTGCGAGCAGTACTTC. The rearrangement links TRBV5-5 to TRBJ2-7, with TRBD1 matching over 12 bases. The CDR3 sequence is 18 residues long. Germline CDR1 SGHKS, CDR2 YYEKEE (reference sequence). The V segment lost 1 base and the J segment 6 bases; nucleotides outside the gene matches: 14.